This is a list of T cell receptor beta chains from one sample in a study of response to subunit inactivated influenza vaccine. Using its own MiXCR run on the RT-PCR reads, TCRdb lists one record per CDR3 protein. The repertoire holds roughly 700,000 distinct CDR3 sequences, with approximately 15% as singletons. Source: PBMCs from blood, taken less than 13 days after vaccination. All receptors derive from a man aged 50 or older who received an inactivated influenza vaccine. Both conserved end residues are part of each CDR3. Each record gives: V gene, D gene, clone size, J gene, CDR3 DNA, CDR3 protein. D genes are given only for firm matches. Some rows have no size entry. The others give once, few or many, or a class for an expanded clone.

>TRBV5-5|TRBD2|NA|TRBJ2-1
TGTGCCAGCAGCATAGCGGGAGGGAATGAGCAGTTCTTC
CASSIAGGNEQFF
>TRBV20-1|NA|few|TRBJ2-1
TGCAGTGCTAGAACTCCCGGGACAAATTACAATGAGCAGTTCTTC
CSARTPGTNYNEQFF
>TRBV4-3|NA|NA|TRBJ2-1
TGCGCCAGCAGCCCGGGTGGGACTCTTACGGGCAATGAGCAGTTCTTC
CASSPGGTLTGNEQFF
>TRBV29-1|TRBD2|NA|TRBJ2-1
TGCAGCGTTGAAGCTAGCGGGGTAGTCTACAATGAGCAGTTCTTC
CSVEASGVVYNEQFF
>TRBV28|NA|NA|TRBJ2-5
TGTGCCAGCAGCCATACTAGAGGGCCTTTTGGAGAGACCCAGTACTTC
CASSHTRGPFGETQYF
>TRBV3-1|NA|NA|TRBJ2-7
TGTGCCAGCAGCCAAGTTCCCAGCTCCCTCCCATTGGAGCAGTACTTC
CASSQVPSSLPLEQYF
>TRBV20-1|TRBD2|NA|TRBJ2-3
TGCAGTGCTAGAGAGGGGACTAGCGGGGGGCCTACGACAGATACGCAGTATTTT
CSAREGTSGGPTTDTQYF
>TRBV20-1|NA|few|TRBJ2-5
TGCAGTGCTAGAGATCACGTGAGAGAGTACCAAGAGACCCAGTACTTC
CSARDHVREYQETQYF
>TRBV4-3|NA|NA|TRBJ2-1
TGCGCCAGCAGCCAAGATTTGCTAGCGACAAATGAGCAGTTCTTC
CASSQDLLATNEQFF
>TRBV3-1|NA|few|TRBJ2-7
TGTGCCAGCAGCCAAGATTTGTTTACCGAGCAGTACTTC
CASSQDLFTEQYF
>TRBV3-1|NA|NA|TRBJ2-7
TGTGCCAGCAGCCCCTTCAGGGGTTCGGACGAGCAGTACTTC
CASSPFRGSDEQYF
>TRBV10-3|NA|few|TRBJ1-2
TGTGCCATCAGTGAGTACGGAGCCAGTAACTATGGCTACACCTTC
CAISEYGASNYGYTF
>TRBV12-3/TRBV12-4|TRBD1|NA|TRBJ2-3
TGTGCCAGCAGTTTTGACAGGGACACAGATACGCAGTATTTT
CASSFDRDTDTQYF
>TRBV27|NA|few|TRBJ2-5
TGTGCCAGCAGTCAGGTGATGAGTGAGACCCAGTACTTC
CASSQVMSETQYF
>TRBV6-2/TRBV6-3|NA|NA|TRBJ2-7
TGTGCCGCCGGGACCCTAGGAGGGCAGTACTTC
CAAGTLGGQYF
>TRBV20-1|NA|NA|TRBJ2-7
TGCAGTGCTAGAGAAGGGCGCAAGTGGTGGCAGTACTTC
CSAREGRKWWQYF
>TRBV12-3/TRBV12-4|TRBD1|few|TRBJ2-1
TGTGCCAGCAGTCTTCGTCTACAGGGGGCGAATGAGCAGTTCTTC
CASSLRLQGANEQFF
>TRBV7-2|NA|NA|TRBJ2-5
TGTGCCAGCAGCATAAGACGGACCCAAGAGACCCAGTACTTC
CASSIRRTQETQYF
>TRBV9|NA|once|TRBJ2-5
TGTGCCAGCAGCGTAGAGACAGCCGCAAAAGAGACCCAGTACTTC
CASSVETAAKETQYF
>TRBV20-1|NA|NA|TRBJ2-4
TGCAGTGGGGGTTACAGGTTACTAGCCAAAAACATTCAGTACTTC
CSGGYRLLAKNIQYF
>TRBV5-1|NA|many|TRBJ2-2
TGCGCCAGCAGCTCCCACCGTTACACCGGGGAGCTGTTTTTT
CASSSHRYTGELFF
>TRBV19|NA|NA|TRBJ2-3
TGTGCCAGTAGTATCGGAAGGGCGGGAGATACGCAGTATTTT
CASSIGRAGDTQYF
>TRBV29-1|TRBD1|NA|TRBJ1-4
TGCAGCGCCCTAGGACAGGGTCAGGAAAAACTGTTTTTT
CSALGQGQEKLFF
>TRBV10-2|NA|NA|TRBJ1-1
TGCGCCAGCAAGGGGGGCGGAGGGGCGCCCCGAATGACTTTCTTT
CASKGGGGAPRMTFF
>TRBV28|TRBD2|NA|TRBJ2-5
TGTGCCAGCAGTTCCCATTGGGGGGGGGACCGGTACCAAGAGACCCAGTACTTC
CASSSHWGGDRYQETQYF
>TRBV12-3/TRBV12-4|NA|few|TRBJ1-5
TGTGCCAGCAGATTGCGGGACGCAGATCAGCCCCAGCATTTT
CASRLRDADQPQHF
>TRBV5-1|NA|NA|TRBJ2-3
TGCGCCAGCAGCTGGAAAGATACGCAGTATTTT
CASSWKDTQYF
>TRBV5-1|NA|NA|TRBJ2-2
TGCGCCAGCAGCTTGGATCTGGGTCCCACCGGGGAGCTGTTTTTT
CASSLDLGPTGELFF